This T cell receptor (beta chain) appears in the sequencing data of a study of blood T cell repertoires in COVID-19. Study-wide background: T cells, B-cell-depleted T cells, or PBMCs provided the cDNA or gDNA that served as material.

V lost 4 bases to trimming and J lost 4 bases, with 13 bases between them. Germline CDR1 is SGHVS and CDR2 is FQNEAQ. The CDR3 runs to 14 residues. This clone was seen just once. How the authors handled the data: Estimation of nucleated cell counts was performed using reference gene primer amplification. Clones were read by immunoSEQ multiplex PCR, and TCRdb kept only the in-frame ones, dropping some. That table is the source of V, J and clone size, and D and trimming were worked out from the DNA. Of about 100,000 clones in the sample, more than 75% were seen once. The source of this sequence is a human donor in a cohort sampled during active COVID-19. The sequencing sample was made of peripheral blood. V and J are TRBV7-8 and TRBJ1-2; D is unresolved. CDR3 in amino acids: CASSSGGYGYGYTF. The CDR3 DNA follows: TGTGCCAGCAGCTCAGGAGGGTATGGCTATGGCTACACCTTC.